A single sample gave rise to the 20 T cell receptor beta chains below, sequenced in a study of tissue T cells after allogeneic stem cell transplantation. Measured with immunoSEQ multiplex PCR; TCRdb has only the in-frame clones, and not every one. The sample lists roughly 45,000 clones; 65% to 80% were seen once. The sequencing input was sorted cells pooled from one or two spleens. Receptors originate from a pool of C57BL/6 mice in good health.

In regard to this clone: The genes are named according to mouse. From the germline J gene comes the end of the CDR3, since the read stops 1 residue before it. The chain uses TRBV13-2 and TRBJ2-5; 9 nucleotides agree with TRBD1. Germline V gene lookup returns CDR1 NNHNN and CDR2 SYGAGS (reference sequence). The CDR3 runs to 13 residues. V gave up 5 bases and J gave up 6 bases; unmatched junction bases: 4. The part of the CDR3 DNA that was read is TGTGCCAGCGGACAGGGGGCCTGGGACACCCAGTAC. Translating it yields CASGQGAWDTQY. The full CDR3 sequence reads CASGQGAWDTQYF.

Details on this clone: Gene names denote mouse genes. The CDR3 end falls 1 residue outside the read, so it is completed with the germline J gene. The V and J genes are TRBV12-1 and TRBJ1-3; TRBD1 might be the D (6 bases). Looked up from germline, CDR1 is SGHSN and CDR2 is HYEKVE. The CDR3 sequence is 15 residues long. V was shortened by 4 bases and J by 0 bases, with 12 bases between the two germline ends. The CDR3 DNA, read in part, is TGTGCCAGCTCCCCCGGACAGCCTTCTGGAAATACGCTCTAT. Protein sequence: CASSPGQPSGNTLY. The full CDR3 sequence reads CASSPGQPSGNTLYF.

This clone has only a few counts. Gene names denote mouse genes. The read falls 1 residue short of the CDR3 end, and the missing part is taken from the germline J gene. The chain employs TRBV13-2 and TRBJ1-3; weak D call: TRBD1 (5 bases). V was pared by 2 bases and J by 2 bases, with 8 bases between. Germline CDR1 NNHNN, CDR2 SYGAGS (reference sequence). The CDR3 consists of 14 residues. Incomplete CDR3 DNA: TGTGCCAGCGGTGAAACCAGGGCTGGAAATACGCTCTAT. This encodes CASGETRAGNTLY. The CDR3 in its entirety is CASGETRAGNTLYF.

Comments on this clone: Genes and germline are mouse. The read halts 1 residue ahead of the CDR3 end, with the missing end drawn from the germline J gene. This chain uses TRBV17 with TRBJ1-4; D call uncertain. Between the trimmed V and J ends, which lost 1 base and 0 bases, there was a span of 9 bases. The CDR3 spans 16 residues. The germline V gene encodes CDR1 MNHDT and CDR2 YYDKIL. The CDR3: CASSRAYPLSNERLFF. The part of the CDR3 DNA that was read is TGTGCTAGCAGTAGAGCCTACCCCCTTTCCAACGAAAGATTATTT.

Comment on this clone: Relative to the germline gene, one junction end is altered; a read error may explain this. The gene names here belong to mouse. Sequencing ends 1 residue short of the CDR3 end; the germline J gene provides the rest. The chain employs TRBV13-2 and TRBJ2-3, with 9 bases that match TRBD1. This CDR3 comprises 15 residues. Germline loops: CDR1 NNHNN, CDR2 SYGAGS (reference sequence). CDR3 amino acids: CAGGEPGQGAETLYF. The CDR3 DNA, read in part, is TGTGCCGGCGGTGAGCCCGGACAGGGGGCAGAAACGCTGTAT.

In the case of this clone: Gene names follow the mouse nomenclature. The read ends 1 residue early relative to the CDR3; the germline J gene fills the gap. This chain joins TRBV13-3 and TRBJ2-4; 7 bases line up with TRBD1. V shed 2 bases and J 3 bases; nucleotides not matched to a gene: 0. Germline assignment: CDR1 NNHDY and CDR2 SYVADS. The CDR3 sequence is 13 residues long. The CDR3 DNA, read in part, is TGTGCCAGCAGTGACAGGGGGCAAAACACCTTGTAC. This encodes CASSDRGQNTLY. The complete CDR3 sequence is CASSDRGQNTLYF.

For this clone: Mouse gene names and germline throughout. From the germline J gene comes the end of the CDR3, since the read stops 1 residue before it. This sequence joins TRBV2 and TRBJ2-5; D uncertain. CDR1 and CDR2 (germline): LGHNA, YSYQKL. CDR3 length equals 17 residues. V was trimmed by 0 bases and J by 0 bases, leaving 13 bases between them. The CDR3 is CASSQDWVGGNQDTQYF. The sequenced CDR3 bases are TGTGCCAGCAGCCAAGATTGGGTGGGTGGTAACCAAGACACCCAGTAC.

Remarks on this clone: Any gene name here is a mouse gene name. Read coverage stops 1 residue before the CDR3 terminus; the germline J gene supplies the remainder. J is TRBJ1-3 and V is TRBV16; D is uncertain. CDR1 is SGHSA, CDR2 FRNQAP, per germline. The CDR3 is 12 amino acids. Trimming shortened V by 0 bases and J by 6 bases, and 3 bases separated the two germline ends. CDR3 DNA (partial): TGTGCAAGCAGCTTAGACCCAAATACGCTCTAT. Amino acids: CASSLDPNTLY. Given in full, the CDR3 is CASSLDPNTLYF. Filled out from reference TRBV16 and TRBJ1-3, the complete variable domain reads NAGVIQTPRHKVTGKGQEATLWCEPISGHSAVFWYRQTIVQGLEFLTYFRNQAPIDDSGMPKERFSAQMPNQSHSTLKIQSTQPQDSAVYLCASSLDPNTLYFGEGSRLIVV.

This clone showed up just a few times. Gene labels here are mouse ones. The CDR3 end lies 1 residue beyond the end of the read and is filled in from the germline J gene. V gene TRBV1 combines with J gene TRBJ2-7; 8 bases match TRBD2. Trimming took 4 bases from V and 6 from J; bases not matched to a gene: 5. CDR1 is NSQYPW and CDR2 is LRSPGD in the germline V gene (reference sequence). This CDR3 region has 13 residues. CDR3 sequence: CTCSEDWDFEQYF. Partial CDR3 DNA: TGCACCTGCAGTGAGGACTGGGATTTTGAACAGTAC.

Notes on this clone: All gene names here are mouse names. Read data end 1 residue before the CDR3 end; the end is taken from the germline J gene. The chain recombines TRBV3 with TRBJ1-4, with D uncertain. The germline CDR1 and CDR2 sequences are SNHLY and FYNGKV (reference sequence). With 1 base removed from V and 2 bases from J, the gap between germline ends came to 8 bases. The CDR3 has 15 residues. The CDR3 DNA, read in part, is TGTGCCAGCAGCTTAGGGGTGGGGTCCAACGAAAGATTATTT. Translating it yields CASSLGVGSNERLF. The whole CDR3 sequence reads CASSLGVGSNERLFF.

As concerns this clone: Mouse germline and gene names are used. The CDR3 extends 1 residue past the end of the read, so its final part is completed from the germline J gene. The chain combines TRBV19 with TRBJ1-1, with D maybe TRBD1 (5 bases). This CDR3 has 14 residues. Germline assignment: CDR1 FNHDT and CDR2 SITEND (reference sequence). The ends were cut back, 0 bases at V and 0 bases at J, with 6 bases in the middle. The CDR3 here is CASSIVRANTEVFF. Partial CDR3 DNA: TGTGCCAGCAGTATAGTCAGGGCAAACACAGAAGTCTTC.

As to this clone: Mouse names are used for the genes. The read halts 1 residue ahead of the CDR3 end, with the missing end drawn from the germline J gene. The chain recombines TRBV3 with TRBJ1-4; D is unclear. This CDR3 region has 15 residues. Deletions cut 1 base from V and 0 bases from J, with 6 bases between. In germline, CDR1 is SNHLY, CDR2 FYNGKV (reference sequence). The sequenced CDR3 bases are TGTGCCAGCAGCTTAGAGGCAGTTTCCAACGAAAGATTATTT. Translated: CASSLEAVSNERLF. The entire CDR3 protein reads CASSLEAVSNERLFF.

About this clone itself: Gene names denote mouse genes. The CDR3 end is not reached by the read, which stops 1 residue before it; the germline J gene fills it in. The chain carries TRBV13-1 and TRBJ2-1; 8 bases are shared with TRBD1. The trim removed 2 bases at V and 7 bases at J, leaving 2 bases unmatched. The CDR3 has 13 residues. Germline CDR1 and CDR2: NSHNY and SYGAGN. The covered CDR3 bases are TGTGCCAGCAGTGACAGGGGGCAAGCTGAGCAGTTC. The encoded protein is CASSDRGQAEQF. The entire CDR3 protein is CASSDRGQAEQFF.

This clone was counted only a few times. Gene labels here are mouse ones. Partial CDR3 DNA: TGTGCCAGCTCTCTCAGGAGCTCCTATGAACAGTAC. This translates into CASSLRSSYEQY. The whole CDR3 sequence is CASSLRSSYEQYF. The rearrangement uses TRBV12-1 and TRBJ2-7; D is uncertain. The CDR3 end lies 1 residue beyond the end of the read and is filled in from the germline J gene. The CDR3 has 13 residues. The V gene lost 0 bases and the J gene lost 0 bases, with 5 bases spanning the gap. Germline CDR1 is SGHSN and CDR2 is HYEKVE.

This clone was recorded a few times. The listed genes are named as in mouse. The read finishes 1 residue shy of the CDR3 end, and the germline J gene is used to complete it. This chain connects TRBV19 to TRBJ1-5; D is uncertain. The V gene lost 3 bases and the J gene lost 0 bases, with 7 bases spanning the gap. Germline values: CDR1 FNHDT, CDR2 SITEND (reference sequence). The CDR3 has 14 amino acids. This chain's CDR3 is CASSNSYNNQAPLF. The DNA read from the CDR3 is TGTGCCAGCAGTAACAGTTATAACAACCAGGCTCCGCTT.

About this clone: Mouse germline and gene names are used. The read gets to within 1 residue of the CDR3 end, and the germline J gene fills in the rest. This rearrangement joins TRBV14 to TRBJ1-1; no firm D call. In germline, CDR1 is SGHDT, CDR2 FRDEAV. This CDR3 region has 12 residues. V lost 5 bases to trimming and J lost 1 base, with 6 bases between them. The DNA read from the CDR3 is TGTGCCAGCAGCCGTCAAAACACAGAAGTCTTC. It encodes CASSRQNTEVF. The entire CDR3 reads CASSRQNTEVFF. Variable domain in full (rest from reference TRBV14 and TRBJ1-1): EAGVTQSPRYAVLQEGQAVSFWCDPISGHDTLYWYQQPRDQGPQLLVYFRDEAVIDNSQLPSDRFSAVRPKGTNSTLKIQSAKQGDTATYLCASSRQNTEVFFGKGTRLTVV.

This clone has more than one count but fewer than ten. Gene labels here are mouse ones. The read ends 1 residue early relative to the CDR3; the germline J gene fills the gap. V gene TRBV19 combines with J gene TRBJ2-7, with 12 bases fitting TRBD1. The germline gives CDR1 FNHDT, CDR2 SITEND (reference sequence). J gave up 6 bases and V 4 bases, and 5 bases lay outside the gene matches. The CDR3 length is 14 residues. The CDR3 bases that were read are TGTGCCAGCAGTCCCGGGACAGGGGGCGTTGAACAGTAC. It codes for CASSPGTGGVEQY. The full CDR3 reads CASSPGTGGVEQYF.

Note on this clone: The germline and genes are mouse ones. The CDR3 extends 1 residue past the end of the read, so its final part is completed from the germline J gene. The sample contains more than one DNA sequence encoding this CDR3. V is TRBV15 and J is TRBJ1-1; possible D gene TRBD1, 6 bases. Germline assignment: CDR1 SGHND and CDR2 FRSKSL. This CDR3 is built from 14 residues. V was cut by 3 bases and J by 4 bases, with 12 bases left in between. The sequenced CDR3 bases are TGTGCCAGCAGTTTGGGGGGAGGGGGCACAGAAGTCTTC. It yields the protein CASSLGGGGTEVF. The entire CDR3 reads CASSLGGGGTEVFF.

As for this clone: Gene and germline names: mouse. The CDR3 end falls 1 residue outside the read, so it is completed with the germline J gene. The chain combines TRBV3 with TRBJ1-4; possible D gene TRBD1, 5 bases. Trimming left V 5 bases short and J 2 bases short, with 9 bases between. CDR1 is SNHLY and CDR2 is FYNGKV in the germline V gene (reference sequence). The CDR3 loop spans 14 amino acids. The part of the CDR3 DNA that was read is TGTGCCAGCAGCCCGGGACTGTCCAACGAAAGATTATTT. As protein: CASSPGLSNERLF. Given in full, the CDR3 is CASSPGLSNERLFF.

Note on this clone: Mouse names are used for the genes. The CDR3 sequence: CASSLEGYEQYF. CDR3 bases read: TGTGCCAGCAGTTTAGAGGGTTATGAACAGTAC. The chain has TRBV15 and TRBJ2-7, with unresolved D. Read sequence stops 1 residue before the CDR3 end, and the germline J gene provides the missing end. The V end lost 1 base, the J end lost 4 bases, and 5 bases lay between the germline ends. The CDR3 sequence is 12 residues long. Germline-derived CDR1 and CDR2 are SGHND and FRSKSL.